A single sample gave rise to the 9 T cell receptor beta chains below, sequenced in a study of blood T cell repertoires in COVID-19. Profiling relied on immunoSEQ multiplex PCR, and the TCRdb table lists in-frame clones only, not all of them. The table lists more than 90,000 clones, roughly four fifths of them singletons, with about 2.5% in the top ten. Sequencing was performed on peripheral blood. The receptor set was obtained from a man between 45 and 60 years old with acute or convalescent COVID-19.

This clone was seen only a few times. The chain uses TRBV19 and TRBJ2-5, with D perhaps TRBD1 (5 bases). V was cut by 2 bases and J by 2 bases, with 12 bases left in between. Per the germline V gene, CDR1 is LNHDA and CDR2 is SQIVND (reference sequence). This CDR3 is built from 15 residues. CDR3 DNA sequence: TGTGCCAGTAGTATACGCAGGGAAGTACAAGAGACCCAGTACTTC. This translates into CASSIRREVQETQYF.

The chain joins TRBV30 to TRBJ2-1; D is unresolved. CDR3 length: 13 residues. Trimming stripped 5 bases from V and 0 bases from J, with 8 bases between. The germline V gene encodes CDR1 GTSNPN and CDR2 SVGIG (reference sequence). The CDR3 here is CAWGPFSYNEQFF. CDR3 sequence (DNA): TGTGCCTGGGGGCCCTTCTCCTACAATGAGCAGTTCTTC.

In its sample, this clone was seen a few times. This sequence joins TRBV30 and TRBJ2-7; unclear D gene. This CDR3 has 12 residues. V lost 3 bases and J 5 bases, leaving 11 bases between the germline ends. CDR1 is GTSNPN and CDR2 is SVGIG in the germline V gene (reference sequence). The CDR3 DNA sequence: TGTGCCTGGAGGGATAGACATAACGAGCAGTACTTC. It encodes CAWRDRHNEQYF. Looking up the rest from reference TRBV30 and TRBJ2-7 gives the full variable domain: SQTIHQWPATLVQPVGSPLSLECTVEGTSNPNLYWYRQAAGRGLQLLFYSVGIGQISSEVPQNLSASRPQDRQFILSSKKLLLSDSGFYLCAWRDRHNEQYFGPGTRLTVT.

The chain joins TRBV7-8 to TRBJ1-6, with D maybe TRBD1 (5 bases). The germline V gene encodes CDR1 SGHVS and CDR2 FQNEAQ. Trimming took off 1 base at V and 8 bases at J, with 12 bases between the two ends. CDR3 length: 15 amino acids. CDR3 coding DNA: TGTGCCAGCAGCTTAGGCGGGGACCGATATTCACCCCTCCACTTT. Its protein product is CASSLGGDRYSPLHF. Variable domain in full (rest from reference TRBV7-8 and TRBJ1-6): GAGVSQSPRYKVAKRGQDVALRCDPISGHVSLFWYQQALGQGPEFLTYFQNEAQLDKSGLPSDRFFAERPEGSVSTLKIQRTQQEDSAVYLCASSLGGDRYSPLHFGNGTRLTVT.

This clone occurred a few times. The chain has TRBV6-5 and TRBJ1-6; the D is unclear. Germline V gene lookup returns CDR1 MNHEY and CDR2 SVGAGI. Trimming cost V 7 bases and J 4 bases, with 14 bases left between them. The CDR3 covers 15 residues. The CDR3 reads CASTRVLEYNSPLHF. Written as DNA, the CDR3 is TGTGCCAGCACTAGAGTCCTCGAGTATAATTCACCCCTCCACTTT.

This chain uses TRBV10-3 with TRBJ1-2, with a tentative D call TRBD1 (6 bases). Trimming took 2 bases from V and 0 from J, leaving 7 bases between them. Germline V CDR1 and CDR2: ENHRY, SYGVKD. CDR3 length: 14 amino acids. In DNA, the CDR3 is TGTGCCATCAGTGAGACAGGGCCTAACTATGGCTACACCTTC. It is translated as CAISETGPNYGYTF.

V usage is TRBV5-1 and J usage is TRBJ2-5, with D maybe TRBD1 (6 bases). V was clipped by 6 bases and J by 9 bases, with 18 bases between them. This CDR3 region has 13 residues. Germline CDR1 and CDR2: SGHRS and YFSETQ. The CDR3 DNA reads as TGCGCCAGCAAGGGGGACCGCGCCGGAGCCCAGTACTTC. Translating it yields CASKGDRAGAQYF.

The chain recombines TRBV3-1 (or the pseudogene TRBV3-2) with TRBJ1-1; D is perhaps TRBD1 (6 bases). The CDR3 loop spans 15 amino acids. The V and J ends lost 4 bases and 1 base respectively, with 13 bases between them. Germline V gives CDR1 LGHDT, CDR2 YNNKEL (reference sequence). The CDR3 is CASSPIQGGNTEAFF. DNA of the CDR3: TGTGCCAGCAGCCCTATACAGGGCGGGAACACTGAAGCTTTCTTT.

The chain carries TRBV2 and TRBJ1-1; 7 positions agree with TRBD1. Germline CDR1 is SNHLY and CDR2 is FYNNEI. V lost 6 bases to trimming and J lost 5 bases; unmatched junction nucleotides: 9. The CDR3 is made up of 14 amino acids. CDR3 coding DNA: TGTGCCAGCAGACGAACAGGGGTAAATACTGAAGCTTTCTTT. It yields the protein CASRRTGVNTEAFF.